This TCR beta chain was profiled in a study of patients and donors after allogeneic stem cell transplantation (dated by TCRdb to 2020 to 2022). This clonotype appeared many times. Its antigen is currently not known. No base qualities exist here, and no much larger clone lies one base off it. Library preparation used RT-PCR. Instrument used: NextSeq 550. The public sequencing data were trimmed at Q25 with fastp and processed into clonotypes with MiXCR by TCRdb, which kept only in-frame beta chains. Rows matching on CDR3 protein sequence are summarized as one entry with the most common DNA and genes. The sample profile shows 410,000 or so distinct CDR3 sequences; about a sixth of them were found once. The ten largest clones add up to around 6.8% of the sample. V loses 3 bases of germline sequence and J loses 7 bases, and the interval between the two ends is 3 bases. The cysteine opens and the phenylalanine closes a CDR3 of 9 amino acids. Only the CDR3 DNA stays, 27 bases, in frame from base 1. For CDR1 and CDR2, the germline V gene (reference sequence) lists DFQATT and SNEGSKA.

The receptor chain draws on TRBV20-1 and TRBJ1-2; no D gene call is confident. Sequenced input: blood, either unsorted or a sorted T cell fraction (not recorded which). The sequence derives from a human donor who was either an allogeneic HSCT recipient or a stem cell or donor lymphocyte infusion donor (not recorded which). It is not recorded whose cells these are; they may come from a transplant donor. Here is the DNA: TGCAGTGCTAGTGTTGGCTACACCTTC. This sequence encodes CSASVGYTF.